This T cell receptor beta chain was observed in a study of control samples from healthy donors and cancer patients (dated by TCRdb to about 2020). V is pared back by 6 bases and J by 12 bases, with 20 bases lying between the germline termini. The CDR3 measures 13 amino acids from cysteine to phenylalanine. Of the read, only the CDR3 DNA is kept; its 39 bases are in frame from base 1. The germline V gene specifies SNHLY as CDR1 and FYNNEI as CDR2. Libraries came from the immunoSEQ multiplex PCR assay. TCRdb re-hosts the immuneACCESS table, in-frame sequences only. Its copies lack some clones; in the studies checked, an unresolved V gene accounts for under half of them, and the cause for the rest is not known. Counted in this sample were roughly 76,000 clones; over 85% of them appeared once. The ten largest clones represent roughly 1.3% of the sample. Comments on this clone: This receptor's antigen is unknown. Per-base qualities were not stored, and no clone one base away is much larger.

The sample taken for sequencing was PBMCs. The chain is assembled from TRBV2 and TRBJ1-1, with the D segment identity uncertain. This clonotype was sampled from a woman aged 40 to 55 with lung cancer. The DNA is TGTGCCAGCAGCCCCTCATTGCGATTCTTTACTTTCTTT. Translated, it gives CASSPSLRFFTFF.